This T cell receptor (beta chain) is from a study of radiotherapy plus CTLA-4 blockade in lung cancer. Overall study context: Of all patients, approximately 17% responded objectively and approximately 31% showed disease control.

This clone has only a few counts. Focal radiation and CTLA-4 blockade (ipilimumab) were tested in chemo-refractory metastatic non-small-cell lung cancer patients. Trimming left V 6 bases short and J 7 bases short, with 10 bases between. CDR3 length: 12 amino acids. CDR1 and CDR2 (germline): MDHEN, SYDVKM. Repertoires were generated with immunoSEQ multiplex PCR, while TCRdb's copy carries only in-frame clones and drops some. The sample carries roughly 44,000 clones, around nine tenths recorded once. The chain carries TRBV28 and TRBJ1-5; perhaps TRBD1 as D (5 bases). Material: peripheral blood, obtained from a patient treated with radiotherapy plus ipilimumab. The receptor was isolated from a human donor with non-small cell lung cancer whose response to radiotherapy plus ipilimumab could not be evaluated. CDR3 amino acids: CASSPDRQPQHF. Here the CDR3 DNA reads TGTGCCAGCAGCCCTGACAGACAGCCCCAGCATTTT.